The 4 T cell receptor beta chains given below trace back to one sample, sequenced in a study of blood T cell repertoires in COVID-19. Assay: immunoSEQ multiplex PCR; the TCRdb copy retains only in-frame clones and omits some. The repertoire has 250,000 or so clones, roughly 84% of them found once; the top ten carry 1.5% to 1.7%. Sequences were obtained from peripheral blood. The receptors come from a middle-aged woman who had recovered from COVID-19.

The gene calls are TRBV24-1 and TRBJ2-2; 7 positions agree with TRBD2. Germline CDR1 KGHDR, CDR2 SFDVKD. CDR3 length: 18 residues. The J segment lost 6 bases and the V segment lost 5 bases, leaving 17 bases of the junction unmatched. CDR3 sequence (DNA): TGTGCCACCAGTGCCCTGGGATGGGGCAGGGAGGGTCCCGGGGAGCTGTTTTTT. Translation: CATSALGWGREGPGELFF.

This clone was found once. The rearrangement uses TRBV18 and TRBJ1-2, with 7 bases fitting TRBD1. The germline V gene encodes CDR1 KGHSH and CDR2 LQKENI. With V trimmed by 4 bases and J by 4 bases, 12 bases remained unmatched. The length of the CDR3 is 16 residues. This CDR3 is CASSLSRTGSPYGYTF. CDR3 in DNA: TGTGCCAGCTCACTAAGCAGGACAGGCTCTCCCTATGGCTACACCTTC.

V and J are TRBV28 and TRBJ1-1; 9 bases fit TRBD1. V shed 3 bases, J shed 2 bases, and the junction held 10 bases outside the gene matches. This CDR3 is built from 17 residues. The germline V gene encodes CDR1 MDHEN and CDR2 SYDVKM. The CDR3 sequence is CASSFFVQGATNTEAFF. The CDR3 coding sequence is TGTGCCAGCAGTTTTTTCGTACAGGGGGCCACTAACACTGAAGCTTTCTTT.

This chain connects TRBV6-5 to TRBJ2-7, with 9 bases identical to TRBD1. V shed 0 bases, J shed 5 bases, and the junction held 5 bases outside the gene matches. Per germline, CDR1 MNHEY and CDR2 SVGAGI. The CDR3 runs to 15 residues. CDR3 residues: CASSYSGQGLHEQYF. In DNA form, the CDR3 reads TGTGCCAGCAGTTACTCGGGACAGGGCCTCCACGAGCAGTACTTC.